These T cell receptor beta chains were read from a single sample in a study of T-cell reconstitution after alpha-beta-depleted transplantation in children. Each CDR3 protein is one row after TCRdb ran MiXCR on the PCR reads. Of about 830,000 distinct CDR3 sequences in the sample, roughly 15% are singletons; the top ten hold 5%. The sample in question was PBMCs, mostly from graft donor cells, obtained 360 days after TCRalphabeta/CD19-depleted stem cell transplant. Receptors originate from a male patient between 5 and 17 years old who had a stem cell transplant for acute lymphoblastic leukemia, so the T cells may come from the graft donor. Both conserved end residues are part of each CDR3. Fields, in order: D gene, V gene, clone size, J gene, CDR3 DNA, CDR3 protein. D genes are given only for firm matches. A clone size is listed for some rows: how often the clone was seen (once, few, many), or a class if it is expanded.

D: TRBD2
V: TRBV2
size: few
J: TRBJ2-3
DNA: TGTGCCAGCATCCGCCTAGCGGAAAGCACAGATACGCAGTATTTT
CDR3: CASIRLAESTDTQYF

D: TRBD2
V: TRBV29-1
size: .
J: TRBJ2-7
DNA: TGCAGCGTAGGGACTAGCCTTTCCTACGAGCAGTACTTC
CDR3: CSVGTSLSYEQYF

D: TRBD1
V: TRBV7-9
size: .
J: TRBJ2-1
DNA: TGTGCCAGCAGCCACGCCGGGACAGGCAACAATGAGCAGTTCTTC
CDR3: CASSHAGTGNNEQFF

D: .
V: TRBV5-1
size: few
J: TRBJ2-3
DNA: TGCGCCAGCAGCTTGGGCGAAGTTGAAGATACGCAGTATTTT
CDR3: CASSLGEVEDTQYF

D: .
V: TRBV2
size: .
J: TRBJ2-7
DNA: TGTGCCAGCACGTATCCGAAAACAATCTCCTACGAGCAGTACTTC
CDR3: CASTYPKTISYEQYF

D: TRBD2
V: TRBV5-1
size: few
J: TRBJ2-5
DNA: TGCGCCAGCAGCGGAATCGGGACTAGCGGGAGGGCTCTCCAAGAGACCCAGTACTTC
CDR3: CASSGIGTSGRALQETQYF

D: .
V: TRBV29-1
size: many
J: TRBJ1-1
DNA: TGCAGCGTTGGCTTCTCAGCCTTGGGGAACACTGAAGCTTTCTTT
CDR3: CSVGFSALGNTEAFF

D: .
V: TRBV24-1
size: many
J: TRBJ2-1
DNA: TGTGCCACCAGTTCTCTCTATGAGCAGTTCTTC
CDR3: CATSSLYEQFF

D: TRBD1
V: TRBV15
size: many
J: TRBJ2-7
DNA: TGTGCCACCAATCCTAGGACAGGGCCCTCCTACGAGCAGTACTTC
CDR3: CATNPRTGPSYEQYF

D: .
V: TRBV4-2
size: few
J: TRBJ2-7
DNA: TGTGCCAGCAGCCAAGACCAAAGGGGACTTCCCAAGGCCGACGAGCAGTACTTC
CDR3: CASSQDQRGLPKADEQYF

D: TRBD2
V: TRBV5-6
size: .
J: TRBJ2-5
DNA: TGTGCCAGCAGGGGGATAGCGGGAGGAGGTGGGAAGACCCAGTACTTC
CDR3: CASRGIAGGGGKTQYF

D: TRBD1
V: TRBV2
size: .
J: TRBJ2-1
DNA: TGTGCCAGCACAGGACAGGGGCGCTACAATGAGCAGTTCTTC
CDR3: CASTGQGRYNEQFF

D: TRBD1
V: TRBV27
size: .
J: TRBJ2-7
DNA: TGTGCCAGCAGTGCCTTGACAGGGCTCGGTGGCGAGCAGTACTTC
CDR3: CASSALTGLGGEQYF

D: .
V: TRBV20-1
size: many
J: TRBJ2-1
DNA: TGCAGCCCTAAGAGGAGATCCAATGAGCAGTTCTTC
CDR3: CSPKRRSNEQFF

D: .
V: TRBV7-9
size: .
J: TRBJ1-4
DNA: TGTGCCAGCAGCTTAAGTTCTTCAGGGGACGAAAAACTGTTTTTT
CDR3: CASSLSSSGDEKLFF

D: .
V: TRBV11-1
size: .
J: TRBJ2-1
DNA: TGTGCCAGCAGCTCCCCCCCGGGGATAGCTTTGGCCAAAGGTGAGCAGTTCTTC
CDR3: CASSSPPGIALAKGEQFF

D: .
V: TRBV5-1
size: many
J: TRBJ2-7
DNA: TGCGCCAGCAGCTTGGGACAGGTGTCCTACGAGCAGTACTTC
CDR3: CASSLGQVSYEQYF

D: .
V: TRBV12-3/TRBV12-4
size: many
J: TRBJ2-1
DNA: TGTGCCAGCAGTATACGCGGACCAAACAATGAGCAGTTCTTC
CDR3: CASSIRGPNNEQFF

D: .
V: TRBV7-9
size: .
J: TRBJ2-5
DNA: TGTGCCAGCAGCTTAAGGGGTCCCAGGGGGAGGCAAGAGACCCAGTACTTC
CDR3: CASSLRGPRGRQETQYF

D: .
V: TRBV29-1
size: .
J: TRBJ2-7
DNA: TGCAGCGCCCAGGGGACTCAATTCAGCGTGCAGTACTTC
CDR3: CSAQGTQFSVQYF

D: .
V: TRBV18
size: .
J: TRBJ2-4
DNA: TGTGCCAGCTCACCACTGGCGGCACAAATAGCCAAAAACATTCAGTACTTC
CDR3: CASSPLAAQIAKNIQYF